This TCR beta chain was sequenced in a study of early T cells in non-severe SARS-CoV-2 infection. On the study more broadly: Unpaired chains resulted from sequencing bulk RNA of unsorted whole blood.

Attachment of unique molecular identifiers was made to individual cDNA molecules. TCRdb reprocessed the 5' RACE reads via MiXCR and lists one record per CDR3 protein. The repertoire holds about 80,000 distinct CDR3 sequences, around 15% seen once, with approximately 11% in the top ten. Study-wide findings and caveats: A preference for anti-spike CD8 responses marked VDJdb matching, which missed private and CD4 specificities.

Comment on this clonotype: Antigen unknown.

This CDR3 is 14 amino acids long. V was pared by 7 bases and J by 6 bases, with 8 bases of the junction left unmatched. This clonotype originated in an adult who was a healthcare worker with PCR-confirmed SARS-CoV-2 infection or an uninfected control (not recorded which). The gene calls are TRBV12-3 or TRBV12-4 and TRBJ2-2; 7 bases line up with TRBD1. What was sequenced was whole blood. This CDR3 is CASTPTGSPGELFF. As DNA, the CDR3 is TGTGCCAGCACTCCGACAGGGAGCCCCGGGGAGCTGTTTTTT.